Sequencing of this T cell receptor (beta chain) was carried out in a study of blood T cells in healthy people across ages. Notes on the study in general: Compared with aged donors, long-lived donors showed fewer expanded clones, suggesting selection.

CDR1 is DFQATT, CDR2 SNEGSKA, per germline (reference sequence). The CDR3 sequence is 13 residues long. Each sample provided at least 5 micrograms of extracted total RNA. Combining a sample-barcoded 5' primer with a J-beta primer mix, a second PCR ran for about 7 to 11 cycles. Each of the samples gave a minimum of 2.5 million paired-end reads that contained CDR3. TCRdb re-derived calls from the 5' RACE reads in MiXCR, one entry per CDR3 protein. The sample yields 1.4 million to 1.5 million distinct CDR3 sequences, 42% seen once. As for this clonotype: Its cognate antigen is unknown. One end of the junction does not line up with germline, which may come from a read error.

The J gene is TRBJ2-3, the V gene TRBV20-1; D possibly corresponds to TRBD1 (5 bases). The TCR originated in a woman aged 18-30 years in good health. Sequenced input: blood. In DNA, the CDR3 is TGCAATGCTAGAAAGCAGGGCGCAGATACGCAGTATTTT. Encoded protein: CNARKQGADTQYF.